This TCR beta chain appears in the sequencing data of a study of blood T cells in healthy people across ages. The authors ran a second PCR of 7 to 11 cycles using a sample-barcoded 5' primer and a J-beta primer mix. TCRdb reanalysed the 5' RACE reads using MiXCR and keeps one entry per CDR3 protein. This table holds roughly 900,000 distinct CDR3 sequences, 25% to 30% found once. This clonotype turned up a few times. The sample comprised blood. The sequence came from a woman older than 75 in good health.

DNA for the CDR3: TGCAGTGCCGCTTACCAGGGGAACTCAGATACGCAGTATTTT. Translated, it gives CSAAYQGNSDTQYF. The chain uses TRBV20-1 and TRBJ2-3; D perhaps matches TRBD1 (6 bases). The CDR3 extends over 14 amino acids. Germline CDR1 and CDR2: DFQATT and SNEGSKA (reference sequence). V lost 6 bases and J 4 bases, leaving 17 bases between the germline ends.